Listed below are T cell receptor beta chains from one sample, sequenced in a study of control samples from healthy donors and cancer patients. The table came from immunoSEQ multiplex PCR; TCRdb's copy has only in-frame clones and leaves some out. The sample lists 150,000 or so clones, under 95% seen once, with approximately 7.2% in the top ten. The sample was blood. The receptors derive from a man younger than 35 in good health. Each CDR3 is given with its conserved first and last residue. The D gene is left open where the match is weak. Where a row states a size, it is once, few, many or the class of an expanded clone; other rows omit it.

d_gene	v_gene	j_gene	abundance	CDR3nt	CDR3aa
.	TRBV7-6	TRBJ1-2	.	TGTGCCAGCGCAGCCGACGGGACCCCTGGCTACACCTTC	CASAADGTPGYTF
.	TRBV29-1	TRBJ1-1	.	TGCAGCGTTGAATATTCAGGGGATCAGGCAGCTTTCTTT	CSVEYSGDQAAFF
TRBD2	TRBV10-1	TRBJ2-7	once	TGCGCCAGCAGTGAGTCGACTAGCGGGGCCTACGAGCAGTACTTC	CASSESTSGAYEQYF
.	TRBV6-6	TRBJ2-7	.	TGTGCCAGCAGGGGACGCACATCCTACGAGCAGTACTTC	CASRGRTSYEQYF
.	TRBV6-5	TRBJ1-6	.	TGTGCCAGCAGTTACCTGGTAAATTCACCCCTCCACTTT	CASSYLVNSPLHF
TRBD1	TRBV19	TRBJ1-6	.	TGTGCCAGTGGGGAACAGGGGGCTCATTCACCCCTCCACTTT	CASGEQGAHSPLHF
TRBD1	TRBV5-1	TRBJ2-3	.	TGCGCCAGCAGCAGGGGACAGGGAACAAGCACAGATACGCAGTATTTT	CASSRGQGTSTDTQYF
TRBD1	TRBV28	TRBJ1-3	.	TGTGCCAGCAGCTGGGGGGGGACAGGGAGGTTTGCCGGAAACACCATATATTTT	CASSWGGTGRFAGNTIYF
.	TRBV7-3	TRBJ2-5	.	TGTGCCAGCAGCCCGGGGCCCGGTGGGGGGACCCAGTACTTC	CASSPGPGGGTQYF
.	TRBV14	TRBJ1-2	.	TGTGCCAGCAGCCAAACCGTGCACGTTCGGGGTGGGAATGGCTACACCTTC	CASSQTVHVRGGNGYTF
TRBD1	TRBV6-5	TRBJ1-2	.	TGTGCCAGCAGAGAGGACAGGGGCGATGGCTACACCTTC	CASREDRGDGYTF
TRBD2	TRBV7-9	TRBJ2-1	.	TGTGCCAGCAGCATAATACTAGCGGGGGCGATCGATGAGCAGTTCTTC	CASSIILAGAIDEQFF
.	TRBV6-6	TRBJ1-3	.	TGTGCCAGCAGTTACTTGGGGTCTGCTGGAAACACCATATATTTT	CASSYLGSAGNTIYF
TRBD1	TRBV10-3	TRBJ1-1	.	TGTGCCATCAGTGAGTTTACGCTGGCAGGGGGCTACACTGAAGCTTTCTTT	CAISEFTLAGGYTEAFF
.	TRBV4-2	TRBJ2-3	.	TGTGCCAGCAGCCAAGACGGGGCCACTAGTTCCGACACCGTCACAGATACGCAGTATTTT	CASSQDGATSSDTVTDTQYF
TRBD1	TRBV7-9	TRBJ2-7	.	TGTGCCAGCAGCCTAGCCGGGACAGGGGGATACGAGCAGTACTTC	CASSLAGTGGYEQYF
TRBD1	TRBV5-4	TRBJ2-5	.	TGTGCCAGCAGCTCCGCTACAGGGGGGCAAGAGACCCAGTACTTC	CASSSATGGQETQYF
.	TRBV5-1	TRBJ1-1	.	TGCGCCAGCAGCCCGCGCGGCACCGAGAACACTGAAGCTTTCTTT	CASSPRGTENTEAFF
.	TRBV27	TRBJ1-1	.	TGTGCCAGCAGTTTAGGGGCAGCCACTGAAGCTTTCTTT	CASSLGAATEAFF
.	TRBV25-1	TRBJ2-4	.	TGTGCCAGCAGTCCCCTGGCAGTTAACATTCAGTACTTC	CASSPLAVNIQYF
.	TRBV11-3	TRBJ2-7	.	TGTGCCAGCAGCCGTGGGGGAGTGGACTTCCGCGAGCAGTACTTC	CASSRGGVDFREQYF
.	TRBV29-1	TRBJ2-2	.	TGCAGCGTTGTGAGGACCGGGGAGCTGTTTTTT	CSVVRTGELFF
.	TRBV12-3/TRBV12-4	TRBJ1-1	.	TGTGCCAGCAGTTTACTTGTCTCTGAAGCTTTCTTT	CASSLLVSEAFF
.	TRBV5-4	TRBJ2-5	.	TGTGCCAGCAGCTTGGACTTGAAAGAGACCCAGTACTTC	CASSLDLKETQYF
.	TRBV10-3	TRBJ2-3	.	TGTGCCGCCCGGGTTGGGCGAGGACCCACAGATACGCAGTATTTT	CAARVGRGPTDTQYF
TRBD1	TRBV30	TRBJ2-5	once	TGTGCCTGGAGTCGTACGACAGGGATAGAGACCCAGTACTTC	CAWSRTTGIETQYF
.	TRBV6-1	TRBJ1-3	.	TGTGCCAGCAGTGAGTACCTGGTTGGAAACACCATATATTTT	CASSEYLVGNTIYF
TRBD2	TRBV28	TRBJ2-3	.	TGTGCCAGCAGTTTATCGGGCCAGCGGGGGGCGACTGCCTTT	CASSLSGQRGATAF
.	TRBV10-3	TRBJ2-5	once	TGTGCCATCAAGAAGGATGGTGGGCGGCAAGAGACCCAGTACTTC	CAIKKDGGRQETQYF
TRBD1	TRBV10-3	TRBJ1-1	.	TGTGCCATCAGGGACAGGGGGAACACTGAAGCTTTCTTT	CAIRDRGNTEAFF
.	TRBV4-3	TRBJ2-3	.	TGCGCCAGCAGCCTCGCTCCCGCCGGGGCGGGCACAGATACGCAGTATTTT	CASSLAPAGAGTDTQYF
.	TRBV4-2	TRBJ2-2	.	TGTGCCAGCAGCCAAGGTTCAGGGGCCAGCGGGGAGCTGTTTTTT	CASSQGSGASGELFF
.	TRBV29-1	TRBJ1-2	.	TGCAGCGTTGAAGACGGGGGGGGTAATGGCTACACCTTC	CSVEDGGGNGYTF
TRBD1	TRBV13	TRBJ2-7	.	TGTGCCAGCAGCTCTGGGGACAGGCCTAACGGAGAGCAGTACTTC	CASSSGDRPNGEQYF